This is a list of T cell receptor beta chains from one sample in a study of blood T cell repertoires in COVID-19. Some clones are missing from TCRdb's copy, which holds only in-frame ones; the method was immunoSEQ multiplex PCR. The sample has tens of thousands of clones, roughly nine tenths seen once. Specimen: peripheral blood. The receptor set was obtained from a man in his fifties or sixties with acute or convalescent COVID-19. The CDR3 runs from the conserved cysteine through the conserved F or W. The order of the fields is clone size, D gene, J gene, V gene, CDR3 protein, CDR3 DNA. The D gene is left open where the match is weak. Some rows have no size entry. The others give once, few or many, or a class for an expanded clone.

clone_size: -
d_call: -
j_call: TRBJ1-1
v_call: TRBV18
cdr3_aa: CASSHDQGRTEAFF
cdr3_nt: TGTGCCAGCTCCCACGACCAGGGTCGCACTGAAGCTTTCTTT

clone_size: -
d_call: -
j_call: TRBJ2-1
v_call: TRBV2
cdr3_aa: CASRRQEGEPYNEQFF
cdr3_nt: TGTGCCAGCAGGCGTCAAGAGGGGGAGCCCTACAATGAGCAGTTCTTC

clone_size: -
d_call: -
j_call: TRBJ1-3
v_call: TRBV9
cdr3_aa: CASSPPHRAGNTIYF
cdr3_nt: TGTGCCAGCAGCCCCCCTCACAGGGCTGGAAACACCATATATTTT

clone_size: -
d_call: -
j_call: TRBJ2-3
v_call: TRBV7-2
cdr3_aa: CASSLEQGTDTQYF
cdr3_nt: TGTGCCAGCAGCTTAGAACAGGGCACAGATACGCAGTATTTT

clone_size: -
d_call: TRBD1
j_call: TRBJ2-5
v_call: TRBV5-1
cdr3_aa: CASSSGTARETQYF
cdr3_nt: TGCGCCAGCAGCTCCGGGACAGCCAGGGAGACCCAGTACTTC

clone_size: -
d_call: -
j_call: TRBJ1-2
v_call: TRBV4-3
cdr3_aa: CASSQDVGVDRPNYGYTF
cdr3_nt: TGCGCCAGCAGCCAAGATGTGGGCGTGGACAGACCCAACTATGGCTACACCTTC

clone_size: -
d_call: TRBD1
j_call: TRBJ1-1
v_call: TRBV5-1
cdr3_aa: CASSLQGVPDTEAFF
cdr3_nt: TGCGCCAGCAGCTTACAGGGGGTTCCGGACACTGAAGCTTTCTTT

clone_size: -
d_call: TRBD1
j_call: TRBJ1-6
v_call: TRBV19
cdr3_aa: CASSIDTGTADLNNSPLHF
cdr3_nt: TGTGCCAGTAGTATAGATACCGGGACAGCCGACCTGAATAATTCACCCCTCCACTTT

clone_size: few
d_call: TRBD2
j_call: TRBJ2-1
v_call: TRBV6-2/TRBV6-3
cdr3_aa: CASSYSGGPYNEQFF
cdr3_nt: TGTGCCAGCAGTTATAGCGGGGGGCCTTACAATGAGCAGTTCTTC

clone_size: -
d_call: TRBD1
j_call: TRBJ1-4
v_call: TRBV18
cdr3_aa: CASSLSSGTGDEKLFF
cdr3_nt: TGTGCCAGCTCATTGTCATCCGGGACAGGGGATGAAAAACTGTTTTTT

clone_size: -
d_call: -
j_call: TRBJ1-1
v_call: TRBV13
cdr3_aa: CASSDSSLNTEAFF
cdr3_nt: TGTGCCAGCAGTGACAGCAGCTTGAACACTGAAGCTTTCTTT

clone_size: -
d_call: TRBD2
j_call: TRBJ2-7
v_call: TRBV7-8
cdr3_aa: CASSLNALSASGPTYEQYF
cdr3_nt: TGTGCCAGCAGCTTGAATGCGCTATCGGCTAGCGGCCCTACCTACGAGCAGTACTTC

clone_size: -
d_call: -
j_call: TRBJ2-2
v_call: TRBV30
cdr3_aa: CAWSPTAGELFF
cdr3_nt: TGTGCCTGGAGTCCTACGGCCGGGGAGCTGTTTTTT

clone_size: -
d_call: TRBD1
j_call: TRBJ1-5
v_call: TRBV7-8
cdr3_aa: CASSHDRGISNQPQHF
cdr3_nt: TGTGCCAGCAGCCATGACAGGGGAATAAGCAATCAGCCCCAGCATTTT

clone_size: -
d_call: -
j_call: TRBJ1-5
v_call: TRBV6-2/TRBV6-3
cdr3_aa: CASSPRTGNQPQHF
cdr3_nt: TGTGCCAGCAGTCCCCGGACAGGCAATCAGCCCCAGCATTTT

clone_size: -
d_call: -
j_call: TRBJ2-3
v_call: TRBV18
cdr3_aa: CASSVQRADTQYF
cdr3_nt: TGTGCCAGCTCAGTCCAGCGAGCAGATACGCAGTATTTT

clone_size: -
d_call: TRBD2
j_call: TRBJ2-1
v_call: TRBV6-2/TRBV6-3
cdr3_aa: CASSSVLGLAHNEQFF
cdr3_nt: TGTGCCAGCAGTTCCGTTTTAGGACTAGCCCACAATGAGCAGTTCTTC

clone_size: -
d_call: -
j_call: TRBJ1-5
v_call: TRBV4-2
cdr3_aa: CASSQGAGDSNQPQHF
cdr3_nt: TGTGCCAGCAGCCAAGGTGCAGGGGATAGCAATCAGCCCCAGCATTTT

clone_size: once
d_call: -
j_call: TRBJ1-1
v_call: TRBV7-3
cdr3_aa: CASSLGQNTEAFF
cdr3_nt: TGTGCCAGCAGCCTAGGACAGAACACTGAAGCTTTCTTT

clone_size: -
d_call: -
j_call: TRBJ1-3
v_call: TRBV18
cdr3_aa: CASSPRSGGTGNTIYF
cdr3_nt: TGTGCCAGCTCACCACGTTCGGGGGGCACTGGAAACACCATATATTTT

clone_size: -
d_call: TRBD1
j_call: TRBJ1-6
v_call: TRBV9
cdr3_aa: CASSPRDRSNSPLHF
cdr3_nt: TGTGCCAGCAGCCCGCGGGACAGATCCAATTCACCCCTCCACTTT

clone_size: once
d_call: TRBD1
j_call: TRBJ2-2
v_call: TRBV7-2
cdr3_aa: CASNYQGETGELFF
cdr3_nt: TGTGCCAGCAACTACCAGGGGGAGACCGGGGAGCTGTTTTTT

clone_size: -
d_call: TRBD1
j_call: TRBJ1-2
v_call: TRBV7-7
cdr3_aa: CASSGHRRDRAKNGYTF
cdr3_nt: TGTGCTAGCAGCGGGCACCGACGGGACAGGGCAAAGAATGGCTACACCTTC

clone_size: -
d_call: TRBD2
j_call: TRBJ2-7
v_call: TRBV7-3
cdr3_aa: CASSLNAGGEQYF
cdr3_nt: TGTGCCAGCAGCTTAAACGCGGGAGGTGAGCAGTACTTC

clone_size: -
d_call: -
j_call: TRBJ1-2
v_call: TRBV3-1/TRBV3-2
cdr3_aa: CASSASWVGEGGYTF
cdr3_nt: TGTGCCAGCAGCGCCTCGTGGGTCGGGGAAGGAGGCTACACCTTC

clone_size: -
d_call: -
j_call: TRBJ1-1
v_call: TRBV5-1
cdr3_aa: CASSANRVVNTEAFF
cdr3_nt: TGCGCCAGCAGCGCAAACAGGGTTGTGAACACTGAAGCTTTCTTT

clone_size: once
d_call: TRBD2
j_call: TRBJ2-1
v_call: TRBV11-3
cdr3_aa: CASSLSGGRDEQFF
cdr3_nt: TGTGCCAGCAGCTTATCGGGGGGTAGGGATGAGCAGTTCTTC

clone_size: -
d_call: -
j_call: TRBJ2-1
v_call: TRBV12-2
cdr3_aa: CASRSYQSGGVLDEQFF
cdr3_nt: TGTGCAAGTCGCTCCTATCAGAGCGGGGGGGTATTGGATGAGCAGTTCTTC

clone_size: -
d_call: TRBD1
j_call: TRBJ1-2
v_call: TRBV29-1
cdr3_aa: CSVGQGINYGYTF
cdr3_nt: TGCAGCGTCGGACAGGGGATAAACTATGGCTACACCTTC